This T cell receptor beta chain was found in a study of cytomegalovirus exposure and HLA in healthy donors. Overall study context: Counted in an early data release were approximately 85 million unique TCRs from HLA-typed donors. Overall study results and limits: Cytomegalovirus association was assigned to about 180 TCR beta chains. In a later analysis, common viral pathogens appeared linked to several of the most significant clusters. Looking again later, the authors saw that most CMV-associated TCR beta chains seemed HLA-restricted.

Germline V lookup: CDR1 SNHLY, CDR2 FYNNEI. Between the trimmed V and J ends, which lost 3 bases and 0 bases, there was a span of 9 bases. This CDR3 spans 15 amino acids. About this clone itself: No antigen is known for it.

Vbeta (60) and Jbeta (13) primers were used in the PCR. The protocol was immunoSEQ multiplex PCR, while the TCRdb copy is restricted to in-frame clones and leaves out a portion. The data contain 150,000 to 180,000 clones, 70% to 90% of them singletons. J is TRBJ1-5 and V is TRBV2, with D hard to call. The receptor's source is a woman aged 35 to 49 in good health and CMV-seropositive. Sequenced sample: PBMCs. CDR3 in DNA: TGTGCCAGCAGTGAGACACAGATTAGCAATCAGCCCCAGCATTTT. This translates into CASSETQISNQPQHF.